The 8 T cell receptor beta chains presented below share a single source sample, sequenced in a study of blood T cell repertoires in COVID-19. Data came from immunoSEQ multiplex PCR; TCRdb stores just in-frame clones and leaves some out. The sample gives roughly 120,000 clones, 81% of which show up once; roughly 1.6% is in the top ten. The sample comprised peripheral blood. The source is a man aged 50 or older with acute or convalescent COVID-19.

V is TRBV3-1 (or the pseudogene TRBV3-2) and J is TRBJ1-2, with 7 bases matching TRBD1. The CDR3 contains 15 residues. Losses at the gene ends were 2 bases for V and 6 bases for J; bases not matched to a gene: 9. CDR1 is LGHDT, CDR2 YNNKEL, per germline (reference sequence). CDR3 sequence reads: CASSQIAGGIDGYTF. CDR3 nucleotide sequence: TGTGCCAGCAGCCAAATCGCAGGGGGGATAGATGGCTACACCTTC.

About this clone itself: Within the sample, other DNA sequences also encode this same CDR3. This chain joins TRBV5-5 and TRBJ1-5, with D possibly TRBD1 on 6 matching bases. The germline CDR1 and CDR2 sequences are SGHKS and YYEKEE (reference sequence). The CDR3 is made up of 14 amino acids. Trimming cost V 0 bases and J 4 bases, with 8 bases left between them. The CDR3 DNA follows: TGTGCCAGCAGCTTGGCAGGGGAGAATCAGCCCCAGCATTTT. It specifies CASSLAGENQPQHF. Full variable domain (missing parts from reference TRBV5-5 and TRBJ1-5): DAGVTQSPTHLIKTRGQQVTLRCSPISGHKSVSWYQQVLGQGPQFIFQYYEKEERGRGNFPDRFSARQFPNYSSELNVNALLLGDSALYLCASSLAGENQPQHFGDGTRLSIL.

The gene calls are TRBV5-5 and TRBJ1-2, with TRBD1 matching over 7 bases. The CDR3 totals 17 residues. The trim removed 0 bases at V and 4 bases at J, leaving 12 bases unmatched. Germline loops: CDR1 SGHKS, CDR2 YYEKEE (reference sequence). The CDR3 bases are TGTGCCAGCAGCTTGGCTCCGCTTGGAGGGGGCGGCTATGGCTACACCTTC. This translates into CASSLAPLGGGGYGYTF. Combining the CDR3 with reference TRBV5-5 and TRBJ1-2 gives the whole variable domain DAGVTQSPTHLIKTRGQQVTLRCSPISGHKSVSWYQQVLGQGPQFIFQYYEKEERGRGNFPDRFSARQFPNYSSELNVNALLLGDSALYLCASSLAPLGGGGYGYTFGSGTRLTVV.

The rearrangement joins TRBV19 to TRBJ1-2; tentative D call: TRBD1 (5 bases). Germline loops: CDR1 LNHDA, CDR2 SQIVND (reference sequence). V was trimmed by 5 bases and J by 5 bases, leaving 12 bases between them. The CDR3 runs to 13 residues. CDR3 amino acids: CASSPWGRYGYTF. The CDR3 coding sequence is TGTGCCAGTAGTCCATGGGGGAGGTATGGCTACACCTTC. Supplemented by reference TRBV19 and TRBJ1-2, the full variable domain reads DGGITQSPKYLFRKEGQNVTLSCEQNLNHDAMYWYRQDPGQGLRLIYYSQIVNDFQKGDIAEGYSVSREKKESFPLTVTSAQKNPTAFYLCASSPWGRYGYTFGSGTRLTVV.

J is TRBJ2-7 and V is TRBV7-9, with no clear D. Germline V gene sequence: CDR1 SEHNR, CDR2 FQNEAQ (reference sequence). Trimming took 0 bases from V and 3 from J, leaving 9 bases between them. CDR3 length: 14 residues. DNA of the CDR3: TGTGCCAGCAGCTTAGCGTTTGCCGGCTACGAGCAGTACTTC. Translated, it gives CASSLAFAGYEQYF.

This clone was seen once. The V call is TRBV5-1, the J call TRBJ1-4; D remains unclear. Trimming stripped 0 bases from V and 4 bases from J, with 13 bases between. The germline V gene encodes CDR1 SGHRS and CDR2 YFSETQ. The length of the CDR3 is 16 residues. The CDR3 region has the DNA TGCGCCAGCAGCTTGGCCCCGGGGAGAAATAATGAAAAACTGTTTTTT. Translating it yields CASSLAPGRNNEKLFF.

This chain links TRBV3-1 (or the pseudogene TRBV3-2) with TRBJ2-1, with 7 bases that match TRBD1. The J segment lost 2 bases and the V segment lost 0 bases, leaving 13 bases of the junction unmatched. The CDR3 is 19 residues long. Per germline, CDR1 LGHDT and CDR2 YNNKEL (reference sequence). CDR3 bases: TGTGCCAGCAGCCAAGAAGTAGGACCCCACAGGGGCCCCTACAATGAGCAGTTCTTC. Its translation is CASSQEVGPHRGPYNEQFF.

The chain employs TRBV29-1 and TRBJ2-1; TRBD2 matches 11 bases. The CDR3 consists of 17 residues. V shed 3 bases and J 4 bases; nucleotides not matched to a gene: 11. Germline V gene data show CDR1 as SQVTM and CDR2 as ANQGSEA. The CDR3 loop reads CSVDSSGGPFLYNEQFF. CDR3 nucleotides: TGCAGCGTTGATTCTAGCGGGGGGCCTTTCTTATACAATGAGCAGTTCTTC.